This T cell receptor (beta chain) was sequenced in a study of blood T cells in healthy people across ages. The CDR3 runs to 16 residues. Germline CDR1 is LGHNA and CDR2 is YNFKEQ. A sample-barcoded 5' primer and a J-beta primer mix were used in a second PCR of roughly 6 to 11 cycles. Each TCR beta cDNA got a 12-nucleotide random molecular identifier. Each sample yielded at least 3 million CDR3-containing paired-end reads. One entry per CDR3 protein results from TCRdb running MiXCR on the 5' RACE reads. There are around 800,000 distinct CDR3 sequences in the sample; approximately 44% occur only once, and roughly a fifth lies in the top ten. Researchers isolated at least 6.5 million PBMCs per sample.

The sample comprised blood. V and J are TRBV4-2 and TRBJ2-5; 8 nucleotides align to TRBD1. The tail of the sequence fits TRBJ2-7 better, so the J call may be wrong. This receptor was taken from a man in his sixties in good health. CDR3 region: CASSQAQGGPPNEQYF. For the CDR3, the DNA is TGTGCCAGCAGCCAAGCACAGGGGGGCCCCCCCAACGAGCAGTACTTC.